The present TCR beta chain was sequenced within a study of PD-1 blockade in classical Hodgkin lymphoma. Sequenced by immunoSEQ multiplex PCR; TCRdb stores in-frame clones only, minus some. The data contain about 44,000 clones, roughly 70% of them singletons. Time point described: cycle 4 day 1 (C4D1), after less than seven weeks of nivolumab. Each patient's relapse followed autologous stem cell transplantation, and brentuximab vedotin exposure varied. The source was peripheral blood mononuclear cells (PBMCs), collected before the fourth cycle of nivolumab. This TCR came from a human donor with classical Hodgkin lymphoma.

DNA for the CDR3: TGTGCCAGCGGGCTCGAGCCACAAACTAATGAAAAACTGTTTTTT. Translation gives CASGLEPQTNEKLFF. The gene calls are TRBV27 and TRBJ1-4; no definite D call. The germline gives CDR1 MNHEY, CDR2 SMNVEV (reference sequence). CDR3 size: 15 residues. Deletions cut 8 bases from V and 1 base from J, with 14 bases between.